This TCR beta chain was captured in a study of identical twins. V gave up 1 base and J gave up 2 bases, with 11 bases separating them. Germline V CDR1 and CDR2: SGHVS, FQNEAQ. The CDR3 loop spans 15 amino acids. TCRdb itself ran the 5' RACE reads through MiXCR, one entry per CDR3 protein. Of approximately 600,000 distinct CDR3 sequences listed, roughly 9.9% are singletons. Another study also made use of these data, one on yellow fever vaccine responses in identical twins.

Sequenced sample: PBMCs. The source of this sequence is a woman between 18 and 30 years old in good health. This rearrangement joins TRBV7-8 to TRBJ2-5; D may be TRBD1 (5 bases). The CDR3 nucleotides read TGTGCCAGCAGCTTAGTAGGGGCTGCGCAAGAGACCCAGTACTTC. This translates into CASSLVGAAQETQYF.